This T cell receptor beta chain was recovered during a study of cytomegalovirus exposure and HLA in healthy donors. Study conclusions and caveats: As was reported, the classifier diagnosed cytomegalovirus status with high specificity and sensitivity.

TCRdb's table, derived via immunoSEQ multiplex PCR, lists solely in-frame clones and lacks some. The repertoire includes around 66,000 clones, 95% to 98% of them detected once, and roughly 1.5% sits in the top ten. Germline CDR1 MDHEN, CDR2 SYDVKM. Trimming removed 10 bases from V and 0 bases from J, with 19 bases in between. The CDR3 contains 15 residues. Note on this clone: The antigen is not known.

This receptor was taken from a woman between 18 and 30 years old in good health and CMV-seropositive. The chain uses TRBV28 and TRBJ2-7; D remains ambiguous. Source material: PBMCs. DNA of the CDR3: TGTGCCACCTCGCCGGGTGGTCGACTCTCCTACGAGCAGTACTTC. It specifies CATSPGGRLSYEQYF.